These 14 T cell receptor beta chains originate from one sample sequenced in a study of OX40 agonist ivuxolimab in advanced cancers. Measured with immunoSEQ multiplex PCR; TCRdb has only the in-frame clones, and not every one. Here the sample spans about 75,000 clones, around 87% being singletons. The sample was CD4+ or CD8+ T cells sorted from blood, taken in a trial of the OX40 agonist ivuxolimab. Every receptor here comes from an adult with an advanced solid tumor such as melanoma, head and neck, liver or kidney cancer.

The J gene is TRBJ2-3, the V gene TRBV6-8; no firm D call. This CDR3 region has 17 residues. V was cut by 5 bases and J by 0 bases, with 18 bases left in between. Germline lookup yields CDR1 MNHGY and CDR2 SAAAGT. The CDR3 region has the DNA TGTGCCAGCAGTCCCCCGCCTCGCGCCGCTAGCACAGATACGCAGTATTTT. Its protein product is CASSPPPRAASTDTQYF.

The chain uses TRBV18 and TRBJ1-1, with D uncertain. This CDR3 is built from 13 residues. Between the trimmed V and J ends, which lost 3 bases and 3 bases, there was a span of 8 bases. The V gene's germline CDR1 is KGHSH and CDR2 LQKENI. CDR3 loop: CASSPRHYTEAFF. CDR3 bases: TGTGCCAGCTCACCTAGGCATTACACTGAAGCTTTCTTT.

The CDR3 here is CASSPGQDFNTEAFF. CDR3 DNA sequence: TGTGCCAGCTCACCCGGACAGGACTTTAACACTGAAGCTTTCTTT. The V gene is TRBV18, the J gene TRBJ1-1, with 7 bases identical to TRBD1. Unmatched junction bases numbered 6, after V lost 3 bases and J lost 2 bases. The germline V gene has CDR1 KGHSH and CDR2 LQKENI. The CDR3 is 15 amino acids.

This clone was observed a single time. The chain is built from TRBV2 and TRBJ2-3, with TRBD2 matching 10 bases. Germline V gene data show CDR1 as SNHLY and CDR2 as FYNNEI. The trim removed 3 bases at V and 7 bases at J, leaving 7 bases unmatched. The CDR3 extends over 15 amino acids. The CDR3 sequence: CASSEEAGGPYTQYF. CDR3 DNA: TGTGCCAGCAGTGAGGAAGCGGGAGGGCCGTATACGCAGTATTTT.

The chain combines TRBV30 with TRBJ1-2; perhaps TRBD1 as D (6 bases). The CDR3 extends over 13 amino acids. Germline V lookup: CDR1 GTSNPN, CDR2 SVGIG (reference sequence). Trimming pared 0 bases from V and 11 bases from J, leaving 16 bases between. In nucleotides, the CDR3 is TGTGCCTGGAGTGTCTCGGACAGAACGGAGTACACCTTC. Amino acid sequence: CAWSVSDRTEYTF. Full variable domain (rest looked up from reference TRBV30 and TRBJ1-2): SQTIHQWPATLVQPVGSPLSLECTVEGTSNPNLYWYRQAAGRGLQLLFYSVGIGQISSEVPQNLSASRPQDRQFILSSKKLLLSDSGFYLCAWSVSDRTEYTFGSGTRLTVV.

The chain employs TRBV19 and TRBJ2-1; the D is unclear. V was shortened by 1 base and J by 0 bases, with 7 bases between the two germline ends. This CDR3 comprises 15 residues. The germline gives CDR1 LNHDA, CDR2 SQIVND (reference sequence). The CDR3 sequence: CASSIGPNSYNEQFF. The CDR3 bases are TGTGCCAGTAGTATAGGCCCTAACTCCTACAATGAGCAGTTCTTC.

This chain uses TRBV7-6 with TRBJ1-1; D gene ambiguous. Germline CDR1 SGHVS, CDR2 FNYEAQ. This CDR3 region has 13 residues. The ends were cut back, 4 bases at V and 1 base at J, with 7 bases in the middle. The CDR3 DNA reads as TGTGCCAGCAGCTCTCAGACGAACACTGAAGCTTTCTTT. It encodes CASSSQTNTEAFF.

CDR3: CASSYYRAGNTIYF. Here the CDR3 DNA reads TGTGCCAGCAGTTACTACCGGGCAGGAAACACCATATATTTT. The gene calls are TRBV6-5 and TRBJ1-3, with no clear D. The V gene's germline CDR1 is MNHEY and CDR2 SVGAGI. This CDR3 spans 14 amino acids. V was trimmed by 1 base and J by 4 bases, leaving 8 bases between them.

The chain uses TRBV7-8 and TRBJ1-4; D uncertain. Trimming shortened V by 5 bases and J by 7 bases, and 17 bases separated the two germline ends. Germline CDR1 is SGHVS and CDR2 is FQNEAQ. The CDR3 is made up of 15 amino acids. The CDR3 DNA is TGTGCCAGCAGCCCCGGGAGGGTGGGCGGTGAAAAACTGTTTTTT. Residues: CASSPGRVGGEKLFF.

This chain uses TRBV7-2 with TRBJ2-7; D perhaps matches TRBD2 (6 bases). Germline-derived CDR1 and CDR2 are SGHTA and FQGNSA. V lost 0 bases and J lost 1, with 10 bases in between. CDR3 length: 15 amino acids. CDR3 sequence: CASSLAGGPSYEQYF. CDR3 sequence (DNA): TGTGCCAGCAGCTTAGCGGGAGGCCCATCCTACGAGCAGTACTTC.

V usage is TRBV6-1 and J usage is TRBJ2-1; 7 bases are shared with TRBD1. The CDR3 runs to 12 residues. CDR1 is MNHNS and CDR2 is SASEGT in the germline V gene. V gave up 7 bases and J gave up 7 bases; unmatched junction bases: 4. The CDR3 nucleotides read TGTGCCAGCACACAGGGGAGTAATGAGCAGTTCTTC. Amino acids: CASTQGSNEQFF.

This chain connects TRBV28 to TRBJ2-1; a possible D gene is TRBD2 (7 bases). Trimming cost V 3 bases and J 4 bases, with 13 bases left between them. Looked up from germline, CDR1 is MDHEN and CDR2 is SYDVKM. CDR3 length: 15 residues. The CDR3 DNA reads TGTGCCAGCAGTTTGGGGGGGCCCGTATACAATGAGCAGTTCTTC. Translating gives CASSLGGPVYNEQFF.

The chain combines TRBV30 with TRBJ2-7, with 9 bases fitting TRBD2. CDR3 length equals 13 residues. V trimming: 3 bases; J trimming: 7 bases; junction bases outside the gene matches: 7. Germline CDR1 and CDR2: GTSNPN and SVGIG (reference sequence). The chain's CDR3 is CAWSGLAGNEQYF. The CDR3 coding sequence is TGTGCCTGGAGCGGGCTAGCGGGAAATGAGCAGTACTTC.

The V gene is TRBV10-1, the J gene TRBJ2-2; no clear D gene. The CDR3 sequence is 14 residues long. Germline loops: CDR1 WNHNN, CDR2 SYGVQD (reference sequence). Trimming took 5 bases from V and 0 from J, leaving 7 bases between them. Written as DNA, the CDR3 is TGCGCCAGCAGTAGGAACGCGAACACCGGGGAGCTGTTTTTT. Its translation is CASSRNANTGELFF.